A single sample gave rise to the 20 T cell receptor beta chains below, sequenced in a study of cytomegalovirus exposure and HLA in healthy donors. 13 Jbeta primers and 60 Vbeta primers were used for the PCR. Assay used: immunoSEQ multiplex PCR; TCRdb lists only in-frame clones, some missing. The table lists roughly 160,000 clones, around three quarters of them singletons. The sample was PBMCs. Every receptor here comes from a man aged 45-65 years in good health and CMV-seropositive.

The chain uses TRBV4-2 and TRBJ1-2; TRBD1 matches at 8 bases. From germline, CDR1 is LGHNA and CDR2 YNFKEQ. V was pared by 2 bases and J by 5 bases, with 7 bases of the junction left unmatched. The CDR3 totals 15 residues. CDR3 coding DNA: TGTGCCAGCAGCCAACCGGGACAGGTTATTTATGGCTACACCTTC. The encoded protein is CASSQPGQVIYGYTF.

The chain carries TRBV5-5 and TRBJ2-7; 10 bases fit TRBD2. V lost 3 bases and J lost 3; bases outside the gene matches: 3. CDR1 is SGHKS and CDR2 is YYEKEE in the germline V gene (reference sequence). The CDR3 runs to 14 residues. The CDR3: CASSSSGGRYEQYF. In DNA, the CDR3 is TGTGCCAGCAGCTCTAGCGGGGGCCGCTACGAGCAGTACTTC.

V is TRBV9 and J is TRBJ2-2; TRBD2 is a possible D gene (6 bases). The V gene lost 0 bases and the J gene lost 8 bases, with 14 bases spanning the gap. Germline CDR1 is SGDLS and CDR2 is YYNGEE. The CDR3 extends over 15 amino acids. CDR3 amino acids: CASSVDPTGGGELFF. The CDR3 region has the DNA TGTGCCAGCAGCGTAGACCCGACCGGAGGGGGGGAGCTGTTTTTT.

The rearrangement joins TRBV28 to TRBJ1-4; 8 positions match TRBD1. CDR1 MDHEN and CDR2 SYDVKM come from the germline V gene. J lost 7 bases, V lost 8 bases, and 12 bases had no gene match. This CDR3 comprises 15 residues. The CDR3 protein is CASVGYFRGPEKLFF. The CDR3 nucleotides are TGTGCCAGCGTAGGTTACTTCAGGGGGCCTGAAAAACTGTTTTTT.

The chain is built from TRBV7-2 and TRBJ1-2, with a possible D match to TRBD1 (6 bases). Germline V lookup: CDR1 SGHTA, CDR2 FQGNSA. CDR3 length: 15 residues. Trimming removed 5 bases from V and 4 bases from J, with 17 bases in between. The CDR3 sequence is CASSTGPTGSYGYTF. CDR3 coding DNA: TGTGCCAGCAGCACAGGACCGACAGGATCCTATGGCTACACCTTC.

This clone appeared a few times. The V and J genes are TRBV28 and TRBJ2-1; possibly TRBD2 for D (7 bases). Germline CDR1 is MDHEN and CDR2 is SYDVKM. The CDR3 has 16 amino acids. For the CDR3, the DNA is TGTGCGTCCAGAGGGGGGGGGTCTGCACCCCACAATGAGCAGTTCTTC. It encodes CASRGGGSAPHNEQFF.

The genes are TRBV7-8 and TRBJ2-4; no clear D. The V end was cut by 2 bases, the J end by 1 base, with 9 bases between. The CDR3 loop spans 15 amino acids. Germline V lookup: CDR1 SGHVS, CDR2 FQNEAQ. Here the CDR3 reads CASSLWADAKNIQYF. CDR3 in DNA: TGTGCCAGCAGCTTATGGGCAGACGCCAAAAACATTCAGTACTTC.

This clone came up once. This sequence joins TRBV10-3 and TRBJ1-2; possible D gene TRBD1, 6 bases. The germline V and J ends were trimmed by 5 bases and 2 bases, with 9 bases remaining between them. CDR1 is ENHRY and CDR2 is SYGVKD in the germline V gene. The CDR3 runs to 13 residues. The CDR3 protein is CAISPGTNYGYTF. The DNA of the CDR3 is TGTGCCATCAGTCCCGGGACAAACTATGGCTACACCTTC.

The CDR3 coding sequence is TGTGCCAGCAGTGATAAGGAGGGTTATCGATACCAGCAGTACTTC. Protein sequence: CASSDKEGYRYQQYF. The chain has TRBV6-1 and TRBJ2-7, with a tentative D call TRBD2 (6 bases). This CDR3 is 15 amino acids long. Germline V lookup: CDR1 MNHNS, CDR2 SASEGT. The germline V and J ends were trimmed by 3 bases and 8 bases, with 20 bases remaining between them.

This clone was seen only a few times. The junction does not match germline at one end; this may be a read error. V and J are TRBV5-1 and TRBJ1-1; unclear D gene. The length of the CDR3 is 11 residues. Germline V gene lookup returns CDR1 SGHRS and CDR2 YFSETQ. The CDR3 sequence: CASRSNSEAFF. In nucleotides, the CDR3 is TGCGCCAGCAGATCCAACAGTGAAGCTTTCTTT.

The chain employs TRBV2 and TRBJ2-1, with 8 bases that match TRBD1. CDR1 and CDR2 from the germline V gene are SNHLY and FYNNEI. CDR3 length: 15 amino acids. J lost 2 bases, V lost 7 bases, and 7 bases had no gene match. The CDR3 sequence: CASTIDRGTYNEQFF. The CDR3 region has the DNA TGTGCCAGCACCATCGACAGGGGAACCTACAATGAGCAGTTCTTC. The full variable domain, its missing parts supplied by reference TRBV2 and TRBJ2-1, is EPEVTQTPSHQVTQMGQEVILRCVPISNHLYFYWYRQILGQKVEFLVSFYNNEISEKSEIFDDQFSVERPDGSNFTLKIRSTKLEDSAMYFCASTIDRGTYNEQFFGPGTRLTVL.

The chain recombines TRBV14 with TRBJ2-7; perhaps TRBD2 as D (7 bases). Trimming removed 3 bases from V and 5 bases from J, with 23 bases in between. Per the germline V gene, CDR1 is SGHDN and CDR2 is FVKESK. This CDR3 is 17 amino acids long. This CDR3 reads CASSHGGFSLRGHEQYF. The DNA for the CDR3 is TGTGCCAGCAGCCACGGGGGGTTCTCTCTCAGGGGCCACGAGCAGTACTTC.

This chain joins TRBV19 and TRBJ1-3; tentatively, D is TRBD1 (6 bases). This CDR3 has 15 amino acids. Looked up from germline, CDR1 is LNHDA and CDR2 is SQIVND (reference sequence). V lost 1 base to trimming and J lost 0 bases, with 7 bases between them. The CDR3 spells CASSIGDTSGNTIYF. The CDR3 region has the DNA TGTGCCAGTAGTATAGGGGACACCTCTGGAAACACCATATATTTT.

This chain connects TRBV11-2 to TRBJ2-5; possible D gene TRBD2, 6 bases. The CDR3 loop spans 16 amino acids. V lost 2 bases to trimming and J lost 2 bases, with 15 bases between them. Germline V gene sequence: CDR1 SGHAT, CDR2 FQNNGV. As DNA, the CDR3 is TGTGCCAGCAGCTTATGGAGGGGCCCCGCACAAGAGACCCAGTACTTC. It specifies CASSLWRGPAQETQYF.

The V and J genes are TRBV4-3 and TRBJ2-1; 11 bases align to TRBD2. The junction had 3 bases not matched to a gene; V was cut back by 4 bases and J by 4 bases. This CDR3 has 15 amino acids. Germline V CDR1 and CDR2: LGHNA, YSLEER. The CDR3 loop is CASSRGLADYNEQFF. CDR3 in DNA: TGCGCCAGCAGCCGGGGACTAGCGGATTACAATGAGCAGTTCTTC.

The rearrangement uses TRBV7-2 and TRBJ2-2, with 11 bases identical to TRBD1. V shed 5 bases and J 4 bases; nucleotides not matched to a gene: 3. The CDR3 contains 15 residues. Germline V lookup: CDR1 SGHTA, CDR2 FQGNSA. As DNA, the CDR3 is TGTGCCAGCAGCCAGGGACAGGGGGGCACCGGGGAGCTGTTTTTT. Its translation: CASSQGQGGTGELFF.

The chain uses TRBV6-1 and TRBJ2-7; D is perhaps TRBD1 (7 bases). The V and J ends lost 0 bases and 3 bases respectively, with 15 bases between them. This CDR3 comprises 16 residues. In germline, CDR1 is MNHNS, CDR2 SASEGT. The CDR3 here is CASSEALQGTGYEQYF. As DNA, the CDR3 is TGTGCCAGCAGTGAAGCCCTACAGGGGACTGGCTACGAGCAGTACTTC.

V is TRBV11-2 and J is TRBJ2-5, with D tentatively TRBD2 (5 bases). With 0 bases removed from V and 4 bases from J, the gap between germline ends came to 18 bases. This CDR3 has 17 residues. Germline CDR1 SGHAT, CDR2 FQNNGV. CDR3 in amino acids: CASSLDRWTPRGETQYF. Written as DNA, the CDR3 is TGTGCCAGCAGCTTAGATCGTTGGACTCCCCGGGGAGAGACCCAGTACTTC.

The chain combines TRBV7-2 with TRBJ2-5; no definite D call. Germline lookup yields CDR1 SGHTA and CDR2 FQGNSA. This CDR3 contains 13 residues. V gave up 2 bases and J gave up 0 bases, with 4 bases separating them. DNA for the CDR3: TGTGCCAGCAGCTTAAACAACCAAGAGACCCAGTACTTC. Residues: CASSLNNQETQYF. Using reference TRBV7-2 and TRBJ2-5 for the parts outside the CDR3, the full variable domain is GAGVSQSPSNKVTEKGKDVELRCDPISGHTALYWYRQSLGQGLEFLIYFQGNSAPDKSGLPSDRFSAERTGGSVSTLTIQRTQQEDSAVYLCASSLNNQETQYFGPGTRLLVL.

The chain joins TRBV7-2 to TRBJ1-1; D unclear. The germline CDR1 and CDR2 sequences are SGHTA and FQGNSA. V was cut by 2 bases and J by 2 bases, with 15 bases left in between. CDR3 length equals 16 residues. CDR3 sequence: CASSLLLHLPNTEAFF. The CDR3 bases are TGTGCCAGCAGCTTACTTCTCCACTTACCAAACACTGAAGCTTTCTTT.